What follows are 31 T cell receptor beta chains derived from one specimen sequenced in a study of blood T cells in healthy people across ages. With a J-beta primer mix and a sample-barcoded 5' primer, a second PCR ran 7 to 11 cycles. TCRdb called the 5' RACE reads again in MiXCR, with one record for every CDR3 protein. Of some 920,000 distinct CDR3 sequences listed, roughly 47% are singletons. The specimen was blood. The receptors shown here come from a woman aged 60-75 years in good health.

This clonotype was seen a handful of times. The rearrangement joins TRBV6-5 to TRBJ2-5; D not certain. Germline V gene sequence: CDR1 MNHEY, CDR2 SVGAGI. The V end lost 4 bases, the J end lost 5 bases, and 11 bases lay between the germline ends. The CDR3 extends over 13 amino acids. The CDR3 DNA reads as TGTGCCAGCAGTTTGGTCCCGGTCGAGACCCAGTACTTC. This codes for CASSLVPVETQYF.

This clonotype was counted only a few times. V gene TRBV3-1 combines with J gene TRBJ2-7; 8 nucleotides align to TRBD1. The J call may be faulty, since TRBJ2-5 better matches the DNA end. Germline V gives CDR1 LGHDT, CDR2 YNNKEL (reference sequence). The CDR3 is 14 residues long. CDR3 bases: TGTGCCAGCAGCCTGGACAGGGTAAAGGAGACCCAGTACTTC. Its translation: CASSLDRVKETQYF.

V is TRBV7-9 and J is TRBJ2-1; 7 bases line up with TRBD2. Looked up from germline, CDR1 is SEHNR and CDR2 is FQNEAQ (reference sequence). Losses at the gene ends were 8 bases for V and 8 bases for J; bases not matched to a gene: 18. The CDR3 length is 16 residues. As DNA, the CDR3 is TGTGCCAGCCTAGTCTTCAGGGAGGGAGGGTTCTATGAGCAGTTCTTC. Protein product: CASLVFREGGFYEQFF.

This chain connects TRBV28 to TRBJ2-3, with TRBD2 matching over 11 bases. This CDR3 region has 18 residues. With 8 bases clipped from V and 1 base from J, the junction kept 14 bases outside the gene matches. Germline CDR1 reads MDHEN; CDR2 reads SYDVKM. As DNA, the CDR3 is TGTGCCAGCGGTAAACTAGCGGGAGAAGGCCGCGGCACAGATACGCAGTATTTT. It codes for CASGKLAGEGRGTDTQYF. Supplemented by reference TRBV28 and TRBJ2-3, the full variable domain reads DVKVTQSSRYLVKRTGEKVFLECVQDMDHENMFWYRQDPGLGLRLIYFSYDVKMKEKGDIPEGYSVSREKKERFSLILESASTNQTSMYLCASGKLAGEGRGTDTQYFGPGTRLTVL.

Only a few counts were recorded for this clonotype. This rearrangement joins TRBV15 to TRBJ2-3; no reliable D call. CDR1 and CDR2 (germline): LNHNV, YYDKDF (reference sequence). Trimming removed 0 bases at V and 6 bases at J, with 4 bases between. The CDR3 extends over 12 amino acids. CDR3 coding DNA: TGTGCCACCAGCAGAGATGGGGATACGCAGTATTTT. Protein: CATSRDGDTQYF.

The rearrangement links TRBV20-1 to TRBJ2-7, with 7 bases lining up with TRBD2. This CDR3 contains 17 residues. Losses at the gene ends were 4 bases for V and 7 bases for J; bases not matched to a gene: 22. Germline V gene lookup returns CDR1 DFQATT and CDR2 SNEGSKA (reference sequence). The CDR3 DNA follows: TGCAGTGCTAATCTCCCGGGAGGCCCCCATTTTTACAATGAGCAGTACTTC. Amino acid sequence: CSANLPGGPHFYNEQYF.

Comment on this clonotype: A read error is possible here, since a much larger clone lies one base away. The chain links TRBV7-6 to TRBJ2-5; a weak D match, TRBD2 (5 bases). Germline V lookup: CDR1 SGHVS, CDR2 FNYEAQ. The CDR3 runs to 18 residues. CDR3 region: CVSSLELLDSEYQETQYF. The CDR3 nucleotides read TGTGTCAGCAGCTTAGAGCTCCTCGATAGCGAGTACCAAGAGACCCAGTACTTC. The variable domain in full, with the rest retrieved from reference TRBV7-6 and TRBJ2-5, is GAGVSQSPRYKVTKRGQDVALRCDPISGHVSLYWYRQALGQGPEFLTYFNYEAQQDKSGLPNDRFSAERPEGSISTLTIQRTEQRDSAMYRCVSSLELLDSEYQETQYFGPGTRLLVL.

DNA for the CDR3: TGTGCCAGCAGCTTGGACAGGGGATTGGGTGGCTACACCTTC. It codes for CASSLDRGLGGYTF. The genes are TRBV7-9 and TRBJ1-2, with 9 positions matching TRBD1. J lost 7 bases, V lost 3 bases, and 6 bases had no gene match. The CDR3 is made up of 14 amino acids. Looked up from germline, CDR1 is SEHNR and CDR2 is FQNEAQ (reference sequence). Full variable domain (rest looked up from reference TRBV7-9 and TRBJ1-2): DTGVSQNPRHKITKRGQNVTFRCDPISEHNRLYWYRQTLGQGPEFLTYFQNEAQLEKSRLLSDRFSAERPKGSFSTLEIQRTEQGDSAMYLCASSLDRGLGGYTFGSGTRLTVV.

This clonotype was seen only once. This chain uses TRBV4-1 with TRBJ2-2; 8 bases align to TRBD1. J was trimmed by 6 bases and V by 1 base; bases with no gene match: 7. Germline CDR1 MGHRA, CDR2 YSYEKL. The CDR3 loop spans 16 amino acids. The CDR3, as DNA: TGCGCCAGCAGCCAAGCCCCTTTCAGGGGGCCCGGGGAGCTGTTTTTT. Translation: CASSQAPFRGPGELFF.

The chain couples TRBV5-1 to TRBJ2-5, with D perhaps TRBD1 or TRBD2 (5 bases each). Germline V CDR1 and CDR2: SGHRS, YFSETQ. Trimming pared 4 bases from V and 5 bases from J, leaving 15 bases between. The CDR3 has 14 amino acids. The CDR3 sequence: CASSGYGTEETQYF. CDR3 sequence (DNA): TGCGCCAGCAGCGGATACGGGACGGAGGAGACCCAGTACTTC.

This clonotype was recorded a few times. The CDR3 DNA sequence: TGCGCCAGCAGCCGATCGGACAGGAATGCTGGGGCCAACGTCCTGACTTTC. It yields the protein CASSRSDRNAGANVLTF. The chain employs TRBV4-1 and TRBJ2-6; 7 bases fit TRBD1. The germline V gene encodes CDR1 MGHRA and CDR2 YSYEKL. The ends lost 4 bases at V and 2 bases at J; junction bases unmatched: 8. This CDR3 has 17 amino acids.

The chain combines TRBV27 with TRBJ2-7; 12 positions agree with TRBD2. This CDR3 region has 13 residues. Germline CDR1 and CDR2: MNHEY and SMNVEV (reference sequence). CDR3: CDGTSGSSYEQYF. The CDR3 bases are TGTGATGGGACTAGCGGGTCCTCCTACGAGCAGTACTTC.

This clonotype has just one count. V usage is TRBV14 and J usage is TRBJ2-4, with D possibly TRBD1 on 6 matching bases. Germline CDR1 and CDR2: SGHDN and FVKESK. This CDR3 is built from 15 residues. Trimming removed 1 base at V and 4 bases at J, with 11 bases between. CDR3 DNA: TGTGCCAGCAGCCAAGTCGGGCAGGGGAAAAACATTCAGTACTTC. This encodes CASSQVGQGKNIQYF. The variable domain in full, with the rest retrieved from reference TRBV14 and TRBJ2-4, is EAGVTQFPSHSVIEKGQTVTLRCDPISGHDNLYWYRRVMGKEIKFLLHFVKESKQDESGMPNNRFLAERTGGTYSTLKVQPAELEDSGVYFCASSQVGQGKNIQYFGAGTRLSVL.

The chain recombines TRBV11-2 with TRBJ2-1; 7 positions agree with TRBD2. Germline V gives CDR1 SGHAT, CDR2 FQNNGV. V shed 1 base, J shed 10 bases, and the junction held 7 bases outside the gene matches. The length of the CDR3 is 14 residues. DNA of the CDR3: TGTGCCAGCAGCTTAGGTTCCGGGAGGTACGAGCAGTTCTTC. Its protein product is CASSLGSGRYEQFF.

Here the CDR3 reads CASSLGSTGPQPQHF. The CDR3 bases are TGTGCCAGCAGCTTAGGTTCGACAGGGCCCCAGCCCCAGCATTTT. This chain connects TRBV7-2 to TRBJ1-5, with 7 bases aligning to TRBD1. CDR1 SGHTA and CDR2 FQGNSA come from the germline V gene. V was pared by 1 base and J by 7 bases, with 7 bases of the junction left unmatched. The CDR3 runs to 15 residues.

This clonotype was seen more than once but under ten times. This chain links TRBV12-3 or TRBV12-4 with TRBJ2-7; 9 bases agree with TRBD1. The CDR3 is 14 residues long. The J segment lost 3 bases and the V segment lost 7 bases, leaving 7 bases of the junction unmatched. The CDR3 bases are TGTGCCAGCACACCGGGACAGGGTTACTACGAGCAGTACTTC. Its translation: CASTPGQGYYEQYF.

As regards this clonotype: Sequence at one end of the junction differs from germline and may be a read error. The chain recombines TRBV29-1 with TRBJ2-1; the D gene is possibly TRBD1 (6 bases). CDR3 length: 14 amino acids. Germline CDR1 reads SQVTM; CDR2 reads ANQGSEA. CDR3 nucleotide sequence: TGCAGCGTGAGGGGACCGGGACAACACAATGAGCGGTTCTTC. It yields the protein CSVRGPGQHNERFF.

The table lists this clonotype with a few counts. The rearrangement links TRBV6-6 to TRBJ2-7; D remains unclear. V lost 5 bases and J 5 bases, leaving 13 bases between the germline ends. Germline CDR1 MNHNY, CDR2 SVGAGI (reference sequence). CDR3 length equals 13 residues. The DNA for the CDR3 is TGTGCCAGCAGTCTGGAAGGAGTGGACGAGCAGTACTTC. Its protein is CASSLEGVDEQYF.

In this sample, this clonotype turned up a few times. V and J are TRBV10-3 and TRBJ2-7; the D gene is possibly TRBD1 (6 bases). Per germline, CDR1 ENHRY and CDR2 SYGVKD. This CDR3 is built from 12 residues. The V gene lost 8 bases and the J gene lost 4 bases, with 12 bases spanning the gap. This chain's CDR3 is CAIGTGLYEQYF. CDR3 coding DNA: TGTGCCATCGGAACAGGGTTGTACGAGCAGTACTTC.

The V gene is TRBV6-1, the J gene TRBJ2-7, with 7 bases identical to TRBD1. V was pared by 6 bases and J by 2 bases, with 7 bases of the junction left unmatched. Germline V gene lookup returns CDR1 MNHNS and CDR2 SASEGT. This CDR3 is built from 14 residues. The CDR3 DNA sequence: TGTGCCAGCAGGCAACAGGGGAACGCCTACGAGCAGTACTTC. Translation: CASRQQGNAYEQYF.

Ten or more counts support this clonotype. CDR3: CASSFERKRSYEQYF. CDR3 in DNA: TGTGCCAGCAGCTTCGAGCGGAAGCGCTCCTACGAGCAGTACTTC. V and J are TRBV7-2 and TRBJ2-7; D is possibly TRBD2 (5 bases). This CDR3 spans 15 amino acids. The germline V gene has CDR1 SGHTA and CDR2 FQGNSA. Trimming shortened V by 3 bases and J by 0 bases, and 12 bases separated the two germline ends.

This chain connects TRBV29-1 to TRBJ1-3, with D uncertain. The CDR3 is 12 residues long. The V end was cut by 4 bases, the J end by 2 bases, with 6 bases between. CDR1 is SQVTM and CDR2 is ANQGSEA in the germline V gene. CDR3 DNA sequence: TGCAGCGTTGCTACCCCTGGAAACACCATATATTTT. Encoded protein: CSVATPGNTIYF.

The chain has TRBV28 and TRBJ2-3; D not resolved. There are 15 residues in the CDR3. Germline-derived CDR1 and CDR2 are MDHEN and SYDVKM. Trimming removed 5 bases from V and 1 base from J, with 13 bases in between. DNA for the CDR3: TGTGCCAGCAGTCTTCACCGTCGCGGCACAGATACGCAGTATTTT. It specifies CASSLHRRGTDTQYF.

The chain has TRBV15 and TRBJ1-4, with 7 bases lining up with TRBD1. Germline-derived CDR1 and CDR2 are LNHNV and YYDKDF (reference sequence). After removal of 0 bases from V and 5 bases from J, the junction contained 9 bases not matched to a gene. The CDR3 consists of 17 residues. The CDR3 protein is CATSRDGHWTGNEKLFF. The CDR3 coding sequence is TGTGCCACCAGCAGAGATGGCCATTGGACAGGAAATGAAAAACTGTTTTTT.

The sample holds a few counts of this clonotype. The chain joins TRBV6-6 to TRBJ2-3, with a tentative D call TRBD2 (5 bases). This CDR3 is 13 amino acids long. Germline loops: CDR1 MNHNY, CDR2 SVGAGI (reference sequence). V lost 10 bases, J lost 1 base, and 12 bases lay in between. The CDR3 reads CATLALRTDTQYF. For the CDR3, the DNA is TGTGCCACCCTAGCCTTACGCACAGATACGCAGTATTTT.

The table lists this clonotype with a few counts. The chain links TRBV5-1 to TRBJ2-5; D is possibly TRBD1 (6 bases). Per germline, CDR1 SGHRS and CDR2 YFSETQ. The CDR3 sequence is 17 residues long. V was pared by 3 bases and J by 3 bases, with 21 bases between. The CDR3 coding sequence is TGCGCCAGCAGCTGGCCCTCACCCGGGACAATTGAAGAGACCCAGTACTTC. Translating gives CASSWPSPGTIEETQYF.

Points on this clonotype: Just one base apart from a much larger clone, this may be a read error. This chain connects TRBV7-2 to TRBJ2-1, with a possible D match to TRBD1 (5 bases). From germline, CDR1 is SGHTA and CDR2 FQGNSA. The V end lost 8 bases, the J end lost 5 bases, and 13 bases lay between the germline ends. The CDR3 contains 13 residues. The CDR3 bases are TGTGCCAGCGGGGCTGGACCCGACAATGAGCAGTTCTTC. Amino acid sequence: CASGAGPDNEQFF.

CDR3 in DNA: TGCGCCAGCAGCTTGGGAGTCCGCTCCTATAATTCACCCCTCCACTTT. Its protein product is CASSLGVRSYNSPLHF. The chain has TRBV5-1 and TRBJ1-6; D is ambiguous. CDR1 is SGHRS and CDR2 is YFSETQ in the germline V gene. Trimming left V 0 bases short and J 0 bases short, with 7 bases between. The CDR3 totals 16 residues.

The chain combines TRBV29-1 with TRBJ1-1; the match to TRBD1 covers 10 bases. Germline V gene sequence: CDR1 SQVTM, CDR2 ANQGSEA. The CDR3 has 15 amino acids. The V and J ends lost 6 bases and 4 bases, in that order; junction bases with no gene match: 11. CDR3 in amino acids: CSVRDRGSGSTEAFF. CDR3 DNA sequence: TGCAGCGTGCGGGACAGGGGATCGGGGAGCACTGAAGCTTTCTTT.

The gene calls are TRBV28 and TRBJ1-5; 8 nucleotides align to TRBD1. V lost 5 bases to trimming and J lost 7 bases; unmatched junction nucleotides: 10. CDR1 MDHEN and CDR2 SYDVKM come from the germline V gene. The CDR3 extends over 15 amino acids. CDR3 sequence reads: CASSEQGAPWQPQHF. In DNA, the CDR3 is TGTGCCAGCAGTGAGCAGGGGGCCCCATGGCAGCCCCAGCATTTT.

This rearrangement joins TRBV29-1 to TRBJ2-3; 14 bases line up with TRBD2. The V and J ends lost 7 bases and 4 bases, in that order; junction bases with no gene match: 7. The V gene's germline CDR1 is SQVTM and CDR2 ANQGSEA. The CDR3 contains 15 residues. CDR3 sequence (DNA): TGCAGCGCCGGGACTAGCGGGAGAGGGGCAGATACGCAGTATTTT. It codes for CSAGTSGRGADTQYF.